This TCR beta chain originates from a study of blood T cells in healthy people across ages. This clonotype was seen repeatedly, ten times or more. A sample-barcoded 5' primer and a J-beta primer mix were used in a second PCR of roughly 7 to 12 cycles. TCRdb analysed the 5' RACE reads with MiXCR anew, one entry per CDR3 protein. The sample holds about 1.8 million distinct CDR3 sequences, less than 50% seen once. The clonotype comes from a woman between 40 and 55 years old in good health. Material: blood.

As DNA, the CDR3 is TGCAGTGCTAGACCCGGGACAGGGTCCTACGAGCAGTACTTC. It encodes CSARPGTGSYEQYF. V and J are TRBV20-1 and TRBJ2-7, with TRBD1 identical over 9 bases. This CDR3 contains 14 residues. In germline, CDR1 is DFQATT, CDR2 SNEGSKA (reference sequence). Losses at the gene ends were 2 bases for V and 1 base for J; bases not matched to a gene: 3.